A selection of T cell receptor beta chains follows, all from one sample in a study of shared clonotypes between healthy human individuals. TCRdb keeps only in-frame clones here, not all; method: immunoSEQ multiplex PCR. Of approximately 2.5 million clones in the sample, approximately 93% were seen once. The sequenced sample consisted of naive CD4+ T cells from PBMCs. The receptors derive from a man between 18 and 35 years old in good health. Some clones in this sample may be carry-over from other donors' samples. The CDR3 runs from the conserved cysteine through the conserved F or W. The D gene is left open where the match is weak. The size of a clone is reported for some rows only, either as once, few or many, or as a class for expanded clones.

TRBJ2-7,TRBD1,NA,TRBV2,CASSKEDRGSYEQYF,TGTGCCAGCAGTAAAGAAGACAGGGGCTCCTACGAGCAGTACTTC
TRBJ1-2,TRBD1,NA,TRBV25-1,CASLQGGGYTF,TGTGCCAGCCTACAGGGGGGCGGCTACACCTTC
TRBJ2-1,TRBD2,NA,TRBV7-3,CASSSLLAGPSSYNEQFF,TGTGCCAGCAGCTCCTTACTAGCGGGCCCGAGCTCCTACAATGAGCAGTTCTTC
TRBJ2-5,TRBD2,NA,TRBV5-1,CASSLALAGETQYF,TGCGCCAGCAGCTTGGCTCTAGCGGGGGAGACCCAGTACTTC
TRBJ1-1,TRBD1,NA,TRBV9,CASSVEQGVNTEAFF,TGTGCCAGCAGCGTAGAGCAGGGGGTAAACACTGAAGCTTTCTTT
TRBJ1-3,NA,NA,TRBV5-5,CASSLEHLSGNTIYF,TGTGCCAGCAGCTTGGAACACCTCTCTGGAAACACCATATATTTT
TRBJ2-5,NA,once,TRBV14,CASSRTGPWEQETQYF,TGTGCCAGCAGCAGAACAGGGCCCTGGGAACAAGAGACCCAGTACTTC
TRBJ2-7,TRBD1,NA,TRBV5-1,CASSPPGTGDLSEQYF,TGCGCCAGCAGCCCTCCCGGGACAGGGGACTTGAGCGAGCAGTACTTC
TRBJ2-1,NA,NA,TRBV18,CASSSGTHNEQFF,TGTGCCAGCTCATCAGGGACTCACAATGAGCAGTTCTTC
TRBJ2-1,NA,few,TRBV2,CASSLNGPMEGFF,TGTGCCAGCAGCCTAAACGGGCCAATGGAGGGGTTCTTC
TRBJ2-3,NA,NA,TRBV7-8,CASSLFNREVGDTQYF,TGTGCCAGCAGCCTATTTAACAGGGAAGTGGGGGATACGCAGTATTTT
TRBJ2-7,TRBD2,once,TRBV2,CASGEGTHSYEQYF,TGTGCCAGCGGGGAGGGTACCCACTCCTACGAGCAGTACTTC
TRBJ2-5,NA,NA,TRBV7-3,CASSLGWAEETQYF,TGTGCCAGCAGCTTAGGGTGGGCAGAAGAGACCCAGTACTTC
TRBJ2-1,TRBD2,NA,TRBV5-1,CASSLLRASGINEQFF,TGCGCCAGCAGCTTGCTCCGGGCTAGCGGGATAAATGAGCAGTTCTTC
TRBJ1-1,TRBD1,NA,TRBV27,CASSFAGGAFF,TGTGCCAGCTCCTTCGCAGGGGGGGCTTTCTTT
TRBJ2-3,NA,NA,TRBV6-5,CASSSLQHHTQYF,TGTGCCAGCAGTTCCCTCCAACACCATACGCAGTATTTT